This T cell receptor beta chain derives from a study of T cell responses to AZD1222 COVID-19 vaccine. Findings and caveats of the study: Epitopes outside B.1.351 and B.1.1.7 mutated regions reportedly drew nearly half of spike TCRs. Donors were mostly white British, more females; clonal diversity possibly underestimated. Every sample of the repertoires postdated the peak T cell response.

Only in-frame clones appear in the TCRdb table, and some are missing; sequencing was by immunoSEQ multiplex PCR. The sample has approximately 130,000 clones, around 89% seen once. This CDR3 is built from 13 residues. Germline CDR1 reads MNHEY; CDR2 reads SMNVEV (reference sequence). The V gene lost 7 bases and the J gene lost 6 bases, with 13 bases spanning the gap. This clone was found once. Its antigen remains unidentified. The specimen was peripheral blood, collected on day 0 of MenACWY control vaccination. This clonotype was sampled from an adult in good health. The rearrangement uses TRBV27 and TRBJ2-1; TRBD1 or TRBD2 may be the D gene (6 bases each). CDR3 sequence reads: CASNRDLSNEQFF. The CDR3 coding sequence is TGTGCCAGCAACAGGGACTTGTCCAATGAGCAGTTCTTC.